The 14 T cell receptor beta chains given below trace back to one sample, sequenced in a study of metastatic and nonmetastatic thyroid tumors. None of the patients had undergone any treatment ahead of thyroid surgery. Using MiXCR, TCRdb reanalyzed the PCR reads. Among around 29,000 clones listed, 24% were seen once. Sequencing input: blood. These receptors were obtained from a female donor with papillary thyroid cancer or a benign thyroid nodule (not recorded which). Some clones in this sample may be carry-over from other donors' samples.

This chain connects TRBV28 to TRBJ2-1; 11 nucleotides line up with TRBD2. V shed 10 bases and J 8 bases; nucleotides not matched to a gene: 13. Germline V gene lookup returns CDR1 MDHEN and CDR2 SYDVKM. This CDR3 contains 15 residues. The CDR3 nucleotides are TGTGCCACTCTTCTGCTAGCGGGAGGTTTCCATGAGCAGTTCTTC. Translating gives CATLLLAGGFHEQFF.

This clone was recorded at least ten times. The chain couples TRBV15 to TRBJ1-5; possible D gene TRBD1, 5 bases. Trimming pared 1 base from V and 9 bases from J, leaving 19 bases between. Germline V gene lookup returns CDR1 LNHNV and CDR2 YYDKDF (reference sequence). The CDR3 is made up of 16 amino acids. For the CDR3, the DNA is TGTGCCACCAGCAGAGGCGCCTCCGGGGACGGGGGGCCCCAGCATTTT. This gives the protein CATSRGASGDGGPQHF. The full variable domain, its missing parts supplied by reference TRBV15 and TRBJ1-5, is DAMVIQNPRYQVTQFGKPVTLSCSQTLNHNVMYWYQQKSSQAPKLLFHYYDKDFNNEADTPDNFQSRRPNTSFCFLDIRSPGLGDTAMYLCATSRGASGDGGPQHFGDGTRLSIL.

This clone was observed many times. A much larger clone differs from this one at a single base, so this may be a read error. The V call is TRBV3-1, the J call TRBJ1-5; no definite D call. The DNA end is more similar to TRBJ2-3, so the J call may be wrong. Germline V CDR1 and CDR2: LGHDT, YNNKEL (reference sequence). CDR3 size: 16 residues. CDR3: CASSQDIDYSNQPQYF. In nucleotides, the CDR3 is TGTGCCAGCAGCCAAGATATTGATTATAGCAATCAGCCCCAGTATTTT.

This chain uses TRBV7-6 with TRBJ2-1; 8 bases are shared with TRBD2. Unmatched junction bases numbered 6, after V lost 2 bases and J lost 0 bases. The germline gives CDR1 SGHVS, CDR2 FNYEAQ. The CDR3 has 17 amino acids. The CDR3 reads CASSLWYSGSSYNEQFF. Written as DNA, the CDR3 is TGTGCCAGCAGCTTATGGTACAGCGGGAGCTCCTACAATGAGCAGTTCTTC.

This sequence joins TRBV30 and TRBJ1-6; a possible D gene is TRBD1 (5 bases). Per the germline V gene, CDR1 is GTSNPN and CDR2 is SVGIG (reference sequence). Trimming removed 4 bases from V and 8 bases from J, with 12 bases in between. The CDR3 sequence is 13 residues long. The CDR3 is CAWTGTHYSPLHF. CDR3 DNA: TGTGCCTGGACCGGGACCCACTATTCACCCCTCCACTTT.

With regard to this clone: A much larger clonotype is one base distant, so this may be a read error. The CDR3 sequence: CASSSTGANVLTF. CDR3 nucleotide sequence: TGTGCCAGCAGCTCGACTGGGGCCAACGTCCTGACTTTC. This chain links TRBV5-4 with TRBJ2-6; D is unclear. The V gene's germline CDR1 is SGHNT and CDR2 YYREEE (reference sequence). The CDR3 extends over 13 amino acids. With 3 bases removed from V and 2 bases from J, the gap between germline ends came to 3 bases.

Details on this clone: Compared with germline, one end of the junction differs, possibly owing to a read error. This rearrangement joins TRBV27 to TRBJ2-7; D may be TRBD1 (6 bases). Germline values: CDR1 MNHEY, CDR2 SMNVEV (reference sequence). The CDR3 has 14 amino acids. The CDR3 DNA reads TGTGCCAGCAGTTTACGGGGACAAGGCGACGAGAAGTACTTC. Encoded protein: CASSLRGQGDEKYF.

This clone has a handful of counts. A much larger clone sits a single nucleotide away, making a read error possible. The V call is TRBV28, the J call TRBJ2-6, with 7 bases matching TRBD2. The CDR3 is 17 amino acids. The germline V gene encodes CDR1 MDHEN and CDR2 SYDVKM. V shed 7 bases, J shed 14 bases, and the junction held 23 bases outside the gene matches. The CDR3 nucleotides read TGTGCCAGCACTCCGAGGGAGGGGATATCTGGGGCCGACTTCCTGACTTTC. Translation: CASTPREGISGADFLTF.

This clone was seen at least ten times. Here the CDR3 reads CASSLAGGPHQPQHF. For the CDR3, the DNA is TGTGCCAGCAGTTTGGCAGGGGGCCCCCATCAGCCCCAGCATTTT. The V call is TRBV28, the J call TRBJ1-5, with 8 bases aligning to TRBD1. The germline V gene encodes CDR1 MDHEN and CDR2 SYDVKM. The CDR3 consists of 15 residues. Trimming cost V 3 bases and J 5 bases; bases outside gene matches: 6. Using reference TRBV28 and TRBJ1-5 for the parts outside the CDR3, the full variable domain is DVKVTQSSRYLVKRTGEKVFLECVQDMDHENMFWYRQDPGLGLRLIYFSYDVKMKEKGDIPEGYSVSREKKERFSLILESASTNQTSMYLCASSLAGGPHQPQHFGDGTRLSIL.

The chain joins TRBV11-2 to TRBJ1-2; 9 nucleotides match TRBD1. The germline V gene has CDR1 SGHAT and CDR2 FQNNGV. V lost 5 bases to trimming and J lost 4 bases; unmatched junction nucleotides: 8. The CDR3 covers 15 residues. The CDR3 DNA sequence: TGTGCCAGCAGCCTTACAGGGGGCGGCGGCTATGGCTACACCTTC. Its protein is CASSLTGGGGYGYTF.

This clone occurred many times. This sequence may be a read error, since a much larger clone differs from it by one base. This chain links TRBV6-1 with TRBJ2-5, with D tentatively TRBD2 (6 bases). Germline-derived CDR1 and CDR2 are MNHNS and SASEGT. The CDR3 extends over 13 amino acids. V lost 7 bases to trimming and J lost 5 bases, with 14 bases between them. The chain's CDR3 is CASILGGVETQYF. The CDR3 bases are TGTGCCAGCATCCTCGGAGGGGTCGAGACCCAGTACTTC.

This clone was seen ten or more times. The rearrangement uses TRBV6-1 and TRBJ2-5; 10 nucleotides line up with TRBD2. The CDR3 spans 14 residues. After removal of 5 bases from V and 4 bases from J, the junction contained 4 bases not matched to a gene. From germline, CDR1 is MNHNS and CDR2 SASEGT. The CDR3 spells CASSLAGGTETQYF. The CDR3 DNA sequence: TGTGCCAGCAGTTTAGCGGGAGGTACAGAGACCCAGTACTTC.

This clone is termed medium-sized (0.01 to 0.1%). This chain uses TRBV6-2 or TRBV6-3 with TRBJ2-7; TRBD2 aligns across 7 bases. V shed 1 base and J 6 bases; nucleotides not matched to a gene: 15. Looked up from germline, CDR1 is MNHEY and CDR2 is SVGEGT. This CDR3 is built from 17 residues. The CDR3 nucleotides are TGTGCCAGCAGTTACTTCGGTCCCGGGGAGGGTATCCTCGAGCAGTACTTC. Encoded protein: CASSYFGPGEGILEQYF.

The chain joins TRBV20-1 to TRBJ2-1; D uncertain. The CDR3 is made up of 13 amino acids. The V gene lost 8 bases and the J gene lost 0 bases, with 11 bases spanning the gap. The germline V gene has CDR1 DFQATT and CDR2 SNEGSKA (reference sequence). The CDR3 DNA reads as TGCAGTTCCAAATGGTGCTCCTACAATGAGCAGTTCTTC. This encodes CSSKWCSYNEQFF.